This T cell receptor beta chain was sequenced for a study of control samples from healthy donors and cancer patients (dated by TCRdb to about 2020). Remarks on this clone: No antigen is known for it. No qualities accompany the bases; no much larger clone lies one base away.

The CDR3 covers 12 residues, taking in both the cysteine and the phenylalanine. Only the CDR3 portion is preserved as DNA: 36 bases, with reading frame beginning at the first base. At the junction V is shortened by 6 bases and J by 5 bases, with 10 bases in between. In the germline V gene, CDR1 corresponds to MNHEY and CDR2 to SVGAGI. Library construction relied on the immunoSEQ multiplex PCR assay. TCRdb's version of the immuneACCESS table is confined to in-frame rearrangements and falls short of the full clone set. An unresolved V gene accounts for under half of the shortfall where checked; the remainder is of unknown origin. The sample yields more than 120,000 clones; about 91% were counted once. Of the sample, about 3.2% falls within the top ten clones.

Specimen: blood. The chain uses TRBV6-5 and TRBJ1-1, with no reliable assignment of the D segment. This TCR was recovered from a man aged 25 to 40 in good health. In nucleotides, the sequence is TGTGCCAGCAGGGACCTGGGAACTGAAGCTTTCTTT. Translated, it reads CASRDLGTEAFF.